This TCR beta chain was documented in a study of CD8+CD57+ T cells in acquired aplastic anemia. The wider study: On average, sorted CD4+ and CD8+ cells gave about 3.1 ug of DNA.

Patients sequenced had flow cytometry evidence of CD8+CD57+ cell expansion. The study, taken as a whole, reports: No significant difference in CD8+ Simpson's diversity was found between patients and controls.

According to the study, genomic DNA was the template for TCR beta VDJ and CDR3 profiling. TCRdb used MiXCR to reprocess the reads, holding one entry per CDR3 protein. The table records 200,000 to 300,000 distinct CDR3 sequences, approximately 45% of them present only once. As for this clonotype: Antigen unknown.

The specimen sequenced was sorted CD4+, CD8+, or CD8+CD57+ T cells (not recorded which) from PBMCs. This TCR derives from a human donor with aplastic anemia.

The CDR3 DNA is TGCGCCAGCAAGGGCGGGACAGGGGGCACCGGGGAGCTGTTTTTT. Translating gives CASKGGTGGTGELFF. The V and J genes are TRBV10-2 and TRBJ2-2, with 11 bases lining up with TRBD1. Germline CDR1 and CDR2: WSHSY and SAAADI. V dropped 7 bases and J dropped 4; count of bases not matched to a gene: 5. This CDR3 has 15 residues.